This TCR beta chain was documented in a study of blood T cell repertoires in COVID-19. Background on the study: From T cells, B-cell-depleted T cells, or PBMCs came the material, which was cDNA or gDNA.

Trimming at V came to 1 base and at J to 0 bases, leaving 9 bases not matched to a gene. The CDR3 extends over 18 amino acids. Germline assignment: CDR1 LGHNA and CDR2 YNFKEQ. Produced via immunoSEQ multiplex PCR; TCRdb's table is partial and in-frame only. This table holds hundreds of thousands of clones, around 90% found once. This receptor was obtained from a woman aged 25 to 39 with COVID-19, enrolled during active disease. Source material: peripheral blood. The gene calls are TRBV4-2 and TRBJ1-1; TRBD1 matches at 9 bases. The CDR3 reads CASSQVQGARSMNTEAFF. CDR3 in DNA: TGTGCCAGCAGCCAAGTACAGGGGGCGCGGTCCATGAACACTGAAGCTTTCTTT.